A single sample gave rise to the 17 T cell receptor beta chains below, sequenced in a study of blood T cell repertoires in COVID-19. TCRdb keeps only in-frame clones here, not all; method: immunoSEQ multiplex PCR. The sample has 350,000 to 550,000 clones, 87% seen once. Sample: PBMCs or T cells enriched from blood (not recorded which). These receptors all stem from a woman between 18 and 29 years old with acute COVID-19.

This clone was found a few times. The chain links TRBV29-1 to TRBJ2-1; 10 positions match TRBD2. From germline, CDR1 is SQVTM and CDR2 ANQGSEA. The ends lost 5 bases at V and 10 bases at J; junction bases unmatched: 11. This CDR3 comprises 14 residues. The CDR3 DNA reads as TGCAGCGTTACCCCCCGGACTAGCGGTCGGGAGCAGTTCTTC. Protein sequence: CSVTPRTSGREQFF.

This clone was recorded only once. V is TRBV11-2 and J is TRBJ2-7, with a weak D call TRBD2 (6 bases). Trimming left V 1 base short and J 5 bases short, with 15 bases between. Germline V gives CDR1 SGHAT, CDR2 FQNNGV. CDR3 length equals 15 residues. The CDR3 loop reads CASSLVFRESNEQYF. CDR3 in DNA: TGTGCCAGCAGCTTAGTGTTCCGGGAGAGCAACGAGCAGTACTTC.

The chain employs TRBV10-3 and TRBJ2-1, with 7 bases identical to TRBD1. The junction had 8 bases not matched to a gene; V was cut back by 8 bases and J by 4 bases. This CDR3 has 14 residues. In germline, CDR1 is ENHRY, CDR2 SYGVKD. CDR3 DNA: TGTGCCATCTCTGGACAGGTTGGGTACAATGAGCAGTTCTTC. It encodes CAISGQVGYNEQFF.

This chain uses TRBV30 with TRBJ1-5; D not resolved. V gave up 3 bases and J gave up 0 bases, with 6 bases separating them. The CDR3 length is 13 residues. Germline values: CDR1 GTSNPN, CDR2 SVGIG (reference sequence). CDR3 residues: CAWSGDSNQPQHF. As DNA, the CDR3 is TGTGCCTGGAGCGGAGATAGCAATCAGCCCCAGCATTTT.

The rearrangement links TRBV19 to TRBJ1-2; unclear D gene. Trimming cost V 6 bases and J 2 bases, with 7 bases left between them. The CDR3 contains 12 residues. CDR1 LNHDA and CDR2 SQIVND come from the germline V gene (reference sequence). The CDR3 protein is CASSPGNYGYTF. CDR3 DNA: TGTGCCAGTAGCCCGGGGAACTATGGCTACACCTTC.

This clone was recorded only once. The genes are TRBV10-3 and TRBJ2-7; 11 bases fit TRBD2. Germline V gene data show CDR1 as ENHRY and CDR2 as SYGVKD. J gave up 6 bases and V 10 bases, and 8 bases lay outside the gene matches. The CDR3 is made up of 13 amino acids. The CDR3 bases are TGTGCCAGTACCGGGACTAGCGGATCCGAGCAGTACTTC. This sequence encodes CASTGTSGSEQYF.

V and J are TRBV6-5 and TRBJ1-2; D is perhaps TRBD1 (5 bases). V dropped 5 bases and J dropped 8 bases, with 12 bases sitting between them. Germline V gene data show CDR1 as MNHEY and CDR2 as SVGAGI. This CDR3 has 12 residues. CDR3 coding DNA: TGTGCCAGCAGTCAGTGGGGGGGAGGCTACACCTTC. Residues: CASSQWGGGYTF.

The CDR3 DNA reads as TGTGCCTGGAGTCGGTCTTATGGAGGGACCCAGTACTTC. This translates into CAWSRSYGGTQYF. The J gene is TRBJ2-5, the V gene TRBV30; TRBD2 is a possible D gene (5 bases). Germline lookup yields CDR1 GTSNPN and CDR2 SVGIG (reference sequence). This CDR3 is 13 amino acids long. Trimming took 2 bases from V and 7 from J, leaving 14 bases between them.

The chain joins TRBV7-8 to TRBJ2-1; TRBD2 agrees at 12 bases. In germline, CDR1 is SGHVS, CDR2 FQNEAQ. The CDR3 length is 14 residues. V shed 8 bases, J shed 7 bases, and the junction held 6 bases outside the gene matches. CDR3 sequence reads: CASFQGTSGNEQFF. The CDR3 bases are TGTGCCAGCTTCCAGGGGACTAGCGGGAATGAGCAGTTCTTC.

V is TRBV5-6 and J is TRBJ2-3, with 10 bases that match TRBD2. V shed 0 bases, J shed 2 bases, and the junction held 6 bases outside the gene matches. This CDR3 has 17 amino acids. Germline lookup yields CDR1 SGHDT and CDR2 YYEEEE. CDR3 bases: TGTGCCAGCAGCTTGGTTGTAGCGGGGGGCTCCACAGATACGCAGTATTTT. It translates to CASSLVVAGGSTDTQYF.

The chain employs TRBV30 and TRBJ2-5; tentatively, D is TRBD1 (6 bases). The germline V and J ends were trimmed by 1 base and 5 bases, with 20 bases remaining between them. The CDR3 length is 16 residues. Per germline, CDR1 GTSNPN and CDR2 SVGIG (reference sequence). Written as DNA, the CDR3 is TGTGCCTGGAGTGGCCACCGGGACACAAGCAGGGAGACCCAGTACTTC. Protein sequence: CAWSGHRDTSRETQYF.

This chain uses TRBV3-1 (or the pseudogene TRBV3-2) with TRBJ1-2; 8 bases align to TRBD1. The CDR3 runs 13 residues. Per germline, CDR1 LGHDT and CDR2 YNNKEL (reference sequence). Trimming cost V 2 bases and J 4 bases; bases outside gene matches: 0. CDR3 sequence (DNA): TGTGCCAGCAGCCAAACAGGGGGCTATGGCTACACCTTC. Its protein is CASSQTGGYGYTF.

This chain links TRBV6-5 with TRBJ2-5; TRBD2 agrees at 8 bases. The CDR3 has 15 amino acids. Germline lookup yields CDR1 MNHEY and CDR2 SVGAGI. J lost 5 bases, V lost 2 bases, and 7 bases had no gene match. CDR3 DNA: TGTGCCAGCAGTTACACGGGGGGGCCTCGGGAGACCCAGTACTTC. It yields the protein CASSYTGGPRETQYF.

The chain has TRBV6-1 and TRBJ1-5, with D possibly TRBD1 on 6 matching bases. From germline, CDR1 is MNHNS and CDR2 SASEGT. V was shortened by 4 bases and J by 0 bases, with 19 bases between the two germline ends. The CDR3 loop spans 18 amino acids. The CDR3 region has the DNA TGTGCCAGCAGTGTTTTCCGAGGACAGTCAACTAGCAATCAGCCCCAGCATTTT. Translating it yields CASSVFRGQSTSNQPQHF.

V gene TRBV9 combines with J gene TRBJ2-1, with 10 bases lining up with TRBD2. CDR3 size: 15 residues. Germline V gene data show CDR1 as SGDLS and CDR2 as YYNGEE. V lost 3 bases to trimming and J lost 2 bases; unmatched junction nucleotides: 2. The DNA for the CDR3 is TGTGCCAGCAGCGCCACTAGCGGGACCTACAATGAGCAGTTCTTC. It encodes CASSATSGTYNEQFF.

V gene TRBV11-2 combines with J gene TRBJ2-7; 11 bases fit TRBD2. Per the germline V gene, CDR1 is SGHAT and CDR2 is FQNNGV. CDR3 length: 15 residues. The V segment lost 9 bases and the J segment 3 bases; nucleotides outside the gene matches: 10. The CDR3 nucleotides are TGTGCCAGTAGGCCTACCGGGACTAGCGGCTACGAGCAGTACTTC. This gives the protein CASRPTGTSGYEQYF.

The chain combines TRBV5-1 with TRBJ2-1; D is undetermined. V gave up 1 base and J gave up 4 bases, with 18 bases separating them. The CDR3 is 17 amino acids. Germline CDR1 and CDR2: SGHRS and YFSETQ. The CDR3 loop reads CASSLIPSQLRYNEQFF. The CDR3 DNA is TGCGCCAGCAGCTTGATCCCCTCCCAGTTGAGGTACAATGAGCAGTTCTTC.